The entry below describes one TCR beta chain. The method was immunoSEQ multiplex PCR; TCRdb's version includes in-frame clones alone and lacks a portion of them. This sample has some 1,400,000 clones, with roughly 96% found just once. The source of the sample is a study of shared clonotypes between healthy human individuals. CDR1 is MNHEY and CDR2 is SMNVEV in the germline V gene (reference sequence). J gave up 7 bases and V 5 bases, and 8 bases lay outside the gene matches. The CDR3 sequence is 16 residues long. Naive CD4+ cells were CD45RA-selected; the remaining cells were memory. J is TRBJ2-3 and V is TRBV27; TRBD2 agrees at 14 bases. Source material: naive CD4+ T cells sorted from blood. Subset: CD45RA+ positively selected. The TCR originated in a man under 40 in good health. CDR3 region: CASSIRLAGGTNTQYF. CDR3 DNA: TGTGCCAGCAGTATCCGACTAGCGGGAGGGACGAATACGCAGTATTTT.